The clone carrying this TCR beta chain was seen a few times. The target antigen is unknown. The data stem from a study of OX40 agonist ivuxolimab in advanced cancers. Profiling relied on immunoSEQ multiplex PCR, and the TCRdb table lists in-frame clones only, not all of them. The profile covers under 45,000 clones, with 70% to 90% appearing a single time and 2% to 3% taken by the ten largest. Broader study findings: In the 0.1 to 3.0 mg/kg range, CD4+ and CD8+ blood T cells had expanded clonally by week 6.

V shed 4 bases, J shed 2 bases, and the junction held 12 bases outside the gene matches. CDR3 length: 16 amino acids. CDR1 SGHNT and CDR2 YYREEE come from the germline V gene (reference sequence). The chain joins TRBV5-4 to TRBJ2-7, with TRBD1 matching over 7 bases. The TCR originated in an adult with an advanced solid tumor such as melanoma, head and neck, liver or kidney cancer. The sample was CD4+ or CD8+ T cells sorted from blood, taken in a trial of the OX40 agonist ivuxolimab. CDR3 sequence reads: CASSPPPGQDPYEQYV. For the CDR3, the DNA is TGTGCCAGCAGCCCGCCCCCCGGACAGGATCCCTACGAGCAGTACGTC.